This TCR beta chain was identified during a study of blood T cells in healthy people across ages. The authors ran a second PCR of roughly 7 to 11 cycles using a sample-barcoded 5' primer and a J-beta primer mix. TCRdb fed the 5' RACE reads into MiXCR, producing one record per CDR3 protein. Of fewer than 2 million distinct CDR3 sequences detected, roughly two fifths appear once; the ten largest clones hold roughly 23%. The germline V gene encodes CDR1 SNHLY and CDR2 FYNNEI. The CDR3 extends over 15 amino acids. V lost 6 bases to trimming and J lost 4 bases, with 18 bases between them. The chain is built from TRBV2 and TRBJ1-1, with D possibly matching TRBD1 (5 bases). This TCR came from a human donor in good health. Sequencing input: blood. The CDR3 nucleotides read TGTGCCAGCAGGGAAATAGGGGTTGACGGCACTGAAGCTTTCTTT. Its protein product is CASREIGVDGTEAFF.